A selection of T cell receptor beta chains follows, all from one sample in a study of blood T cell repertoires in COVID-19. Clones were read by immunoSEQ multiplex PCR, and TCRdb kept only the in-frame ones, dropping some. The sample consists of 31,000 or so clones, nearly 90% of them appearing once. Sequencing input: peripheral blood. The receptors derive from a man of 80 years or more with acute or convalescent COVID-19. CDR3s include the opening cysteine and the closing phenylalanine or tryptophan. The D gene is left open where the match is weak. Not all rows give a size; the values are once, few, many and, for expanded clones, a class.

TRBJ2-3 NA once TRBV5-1 CASSLEGQGSDTQYF TGCGCCAGCAGCTTGGAGGGGCAAGGGTCAGATACGCAGTATTTT
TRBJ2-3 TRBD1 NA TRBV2 CATVPGQYTDTQYF TGTGCCACTGTTCCGGGACAGTATACAGATACGCAGTATTTT
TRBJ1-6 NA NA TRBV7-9 CASSPRESYNSPLHF TGTGCCAGCAGCCCACGGGAGTCCTATAATTCACCCCTCCACTTT
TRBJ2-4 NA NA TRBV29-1 CSALRGGNIQYF TGCAGCGCCTTAAGGGGGGGAAACATTCAGTACTTC
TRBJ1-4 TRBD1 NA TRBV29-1 CSAGDRGGGNEKLFF TGCAGCGCTGGGGACAGGGGCGGAGGTAATGAAAAACTGTTTTTT
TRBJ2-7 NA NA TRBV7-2 CASSLGWASYEQYF TGTGCCAGCAGCTTAGGATGGGCCAGCTACGAGCAGTACTTC
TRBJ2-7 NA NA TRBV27 CASRVRTASYEQYF TGTGCCAGCAGGGTCCGGACAGCCTCCTACGAGCAGTACTTC
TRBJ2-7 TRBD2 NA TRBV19 CASSITSGSFYEQYF TGTGCCAGTAGTATCACTAGCGGGAGTTTCTACGAGCAGTACTTC
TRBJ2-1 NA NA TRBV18 CASSSVGGQNEQFF TGTGCCAGCTCGTCGGTCGGGGGGCAGAATGAGCAGTTCTTC
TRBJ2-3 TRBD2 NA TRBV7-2 CASSWASGSVDTQYF TGTGCCAGCAGTTGGGCTAGCGGGAGTGTGGATACGCAGTATTTT
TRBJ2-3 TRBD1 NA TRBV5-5 CASSPGQGTDTQYF TGTGCCAGCAGCCCCGGACAGGGTACAGATACGCAGTATTTT
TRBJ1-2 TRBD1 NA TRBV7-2 CASSSSGQANYGYTF TGTGCCAGCAGCTCGTCGGGACAGGCTAACTATGGCTACACCTTC
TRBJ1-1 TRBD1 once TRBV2 CASSTPGDRGRGTEAFF TGTGCCAGCAGCACGCCGGGGGACAGGGGGCGGGGCACTGAAGCTTTCTTT
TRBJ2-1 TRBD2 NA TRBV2 CASMRLAGDNEQFF TGTGCCAGCATGAGACTAGCGGGAGACAATGAGCAGTTCTTC
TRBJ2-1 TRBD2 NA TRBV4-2 CASSQDRKLAGATSNEQFF TGTGCCAGCAGCCAAGATCGGAAGCTAGCGGGAGCCACTTCCAATGAGCAGTTCTTC
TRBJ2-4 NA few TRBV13 CASSGGLAKNIQYF TGTGCCAGCAGCGGGGGACTAGCCAAAAACATTCAGTACTTC
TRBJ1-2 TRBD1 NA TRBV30 CAWRHRTGGQYGYTF TGTGCCTGGAGACATCGGACAGGGGGCCAGTATGGCTACACCTTC
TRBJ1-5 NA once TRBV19 CASSIERQAHQPQHF TGTGCCAGTAGTATAGAGCGACAGGCCCATCAGCCCCAGCATTTT
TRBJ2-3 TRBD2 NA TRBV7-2 CASSLDGRASDTQYF TGTGCCAGCAGCTTAGACGGGAGGGCCTCCGATACGCAGTATTTT
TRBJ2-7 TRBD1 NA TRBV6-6 CASGKGQAKEQYF TGTGCCAGCGGAAAGGGACAGGCGAAGGAGCAGTACTTC
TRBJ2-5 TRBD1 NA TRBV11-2 CASKPTGPGETQYF TGTGCCAGCAAACCGACAGGGCCCGGAGAGACCCAGTACTTC
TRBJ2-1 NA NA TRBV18 CASSPPGGNEQFF TGTGCCAGCTCACCCCCAGGGGGGAATGAGCAGTTCTTC
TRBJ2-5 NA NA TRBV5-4 CASSLIQGQETQYF TGTGCCAGCAGCTTGATCCAGGGCCAAGAGACCCAGTACTTC
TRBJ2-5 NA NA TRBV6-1 CASSEMGQGWETQYF TGTGCCAGCAGTGAAATGGGCCAGGGGTGGGAGACCCAGTACTTC
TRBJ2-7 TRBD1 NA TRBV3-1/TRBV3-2 CASSRWTGGLGEQYF TGTGCCAGCAGCCGCTGGACAGGGGGCCTGGGAGAGCAGTACTTC
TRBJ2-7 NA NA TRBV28 CASSPPFYEQYF TGTGCCAGCAGCCCCCCGTTCTACGAGCAGTACTTC
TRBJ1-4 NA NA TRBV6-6 CASRSTTATNEKLFF TGTGCCAGCAGGTCCACGACTGCAACTAATGAAAAACTGTTTTTT
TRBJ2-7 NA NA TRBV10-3 CAIMRTQSSYEQYF TGTGCCATCATGAGGACACAAAGCTCCTACGAGCAGTACTTC
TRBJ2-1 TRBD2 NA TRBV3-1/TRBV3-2 CASSQAEGQRTSGRAREQFF TGTGCCAGCAGCCAAGCCGAGGGACAACGGACTAGCGGGAGGGCTCGGGAGCAGTTCTTC
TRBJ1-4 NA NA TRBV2 CASSALILNEKLFF TGTGCCAGCAGTGCTCTTATATTAAATGAAAAACTGTTTTTT
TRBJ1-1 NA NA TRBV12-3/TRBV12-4 CASSPGVNTEAFF TGTGCCAGCAGCCCGGGGGTGAACACTGAAGCTTTCTTT
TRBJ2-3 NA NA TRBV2 CASLWATTKEQYF TGTGCCAGCCTTTGGGCAACAACGAAGGAGCAGTATTTT
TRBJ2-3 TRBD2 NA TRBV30 CAWSVLAEDTQYF TGTGCCTGGAGTGTACTAGCGGAAGATACGCAGTATTTT
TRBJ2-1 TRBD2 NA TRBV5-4 CASSFAGGVPYNEQFF TGTGCCAGCAGCTTTGCGGGAGGGGTGCCCTACAATGAGCAGTTCTTC
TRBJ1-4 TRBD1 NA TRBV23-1 CASSQSPGQKPATNEKLFF TGCGCCAGCAGTCAATCCCCGGGACAGAAACCCGCGACTAATGAAAAACTGTTTTTT
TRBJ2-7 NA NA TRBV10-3 CAISAPRSDEQYF TGTGCCATCAGTGCCCCCCGCTCGGACGAGCAGTACTTC